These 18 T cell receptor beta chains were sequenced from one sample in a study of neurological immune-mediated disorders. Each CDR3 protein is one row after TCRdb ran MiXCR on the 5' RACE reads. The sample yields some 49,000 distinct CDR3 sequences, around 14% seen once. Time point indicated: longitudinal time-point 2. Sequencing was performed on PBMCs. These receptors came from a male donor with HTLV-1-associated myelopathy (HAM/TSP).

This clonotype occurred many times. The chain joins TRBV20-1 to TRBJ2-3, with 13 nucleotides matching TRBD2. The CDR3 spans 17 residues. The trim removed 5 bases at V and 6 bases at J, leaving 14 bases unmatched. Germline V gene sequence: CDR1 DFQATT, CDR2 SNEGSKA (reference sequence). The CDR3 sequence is CSALTSGGEFHIDTQYF. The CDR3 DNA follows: TGCAGTGCTCTTACTAGCGGGGGGGAATTCCACATTGATACGCAGTATTTT.

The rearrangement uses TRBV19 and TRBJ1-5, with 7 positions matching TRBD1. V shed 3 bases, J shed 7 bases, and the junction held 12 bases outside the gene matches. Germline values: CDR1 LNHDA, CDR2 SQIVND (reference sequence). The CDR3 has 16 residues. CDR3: CASSMRDRGPRQPQHF. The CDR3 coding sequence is TGTGCCAGTAGTATGAGGGATAGGGGGCCACGCCAGCCCCAGCATTTT.

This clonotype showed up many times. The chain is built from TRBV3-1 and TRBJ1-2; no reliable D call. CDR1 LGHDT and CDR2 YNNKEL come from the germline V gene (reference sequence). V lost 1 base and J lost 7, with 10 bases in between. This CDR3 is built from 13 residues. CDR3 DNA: TGTGCCAGCAGCCAAGGGCAGGTTCGTGGCTACACCTTC. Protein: CASSQGQVRGYTF.

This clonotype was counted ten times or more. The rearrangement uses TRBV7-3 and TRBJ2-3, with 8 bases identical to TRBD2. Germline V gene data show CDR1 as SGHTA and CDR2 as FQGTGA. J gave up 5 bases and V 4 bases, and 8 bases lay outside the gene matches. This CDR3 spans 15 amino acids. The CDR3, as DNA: TGTGCCAGCAGCTCCGGGGGGGGGTTGGGAGATACGCAGTATTTT. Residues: CASSSGGGLGDTQYF. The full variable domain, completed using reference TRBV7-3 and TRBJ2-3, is GAGVSQTPSNKVTEKGKYVELRCDPISGHTALYWYRQSLGQGPEFLIYFQGTGAADDSGLPNDRFFAVRPEGSVSTLKIQRTERGDSAVYLCASSSGGGLGDTQYFGPGTRLTVL.

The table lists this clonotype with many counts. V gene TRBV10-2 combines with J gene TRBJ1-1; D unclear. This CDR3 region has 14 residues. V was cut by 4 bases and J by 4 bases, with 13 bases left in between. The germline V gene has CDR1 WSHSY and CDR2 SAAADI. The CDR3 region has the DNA TGCGCCAGCAGTGGGGCGGCCTGGTCCACTGAAGCTTTCTTT. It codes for CASSGAAWSTEAFF.

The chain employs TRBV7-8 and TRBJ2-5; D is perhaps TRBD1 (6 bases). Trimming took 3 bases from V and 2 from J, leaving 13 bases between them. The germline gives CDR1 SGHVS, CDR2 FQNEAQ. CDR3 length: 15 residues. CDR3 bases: TGTGCCAGCAGCTTGAGACAGGCCAGGCAAGAGACCCAGTACTTC. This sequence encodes CASSLRQARQETQYF.

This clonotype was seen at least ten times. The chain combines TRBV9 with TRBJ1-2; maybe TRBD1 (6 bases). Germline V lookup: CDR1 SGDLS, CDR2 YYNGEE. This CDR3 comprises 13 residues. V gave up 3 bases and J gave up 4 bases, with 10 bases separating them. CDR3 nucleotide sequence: TGTGCCAGCAGCGGGACAGCCGGCTATGGCTACACCTTC. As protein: CASSGTAGYGYTF.

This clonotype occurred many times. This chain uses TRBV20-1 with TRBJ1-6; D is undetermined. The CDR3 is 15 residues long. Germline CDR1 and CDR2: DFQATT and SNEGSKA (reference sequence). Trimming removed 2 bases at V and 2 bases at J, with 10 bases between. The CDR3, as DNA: TGCAGTGCTAGACCTTTGTCGGCCTATAATTCACCCCTCCACTTT. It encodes CSARPLSAYNSPLHF.

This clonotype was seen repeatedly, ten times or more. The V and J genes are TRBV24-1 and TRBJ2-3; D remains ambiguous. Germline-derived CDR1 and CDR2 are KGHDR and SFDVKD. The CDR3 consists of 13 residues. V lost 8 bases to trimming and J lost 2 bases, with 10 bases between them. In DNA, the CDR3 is TGTGCCACCAAAGGTTTGTCCACAGATACGCAGTATTTT. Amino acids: CATKGLSTDTQYF.

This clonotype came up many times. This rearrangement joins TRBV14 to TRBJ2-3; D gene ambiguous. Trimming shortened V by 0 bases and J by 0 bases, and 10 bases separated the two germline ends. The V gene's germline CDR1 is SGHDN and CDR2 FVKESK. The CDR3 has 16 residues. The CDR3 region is CASSQDSGLSTDTQYF. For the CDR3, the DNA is TGTGCCAGCAGCCAAGATTCCGGATTAAGCACAGATACGCAGTATTTT.

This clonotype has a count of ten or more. The CDR3 spells CASSLGQRSIYEQYF. The CDR3 DNA reads as TGCGCCAGCAGCCTGGGACAGAGAAGTATCTACGAGCAGTACTTC. This sequence joins TRBV5-1 and TRBJ2-7; 7 positions match TRBD1. CDR1 and CDR2 from the germline V gene are SGHRS and YFSETQ. V lost 4 bases, J lost 3 bases, and 10 bases stayed unmatched. The CDR3 covers 15 residues. Drawing the rest from reference TRBV5-1 and TRBJ2-7, the complete variable domain is KAGVTQTPRYLIKTRGQQVTLSCSPISGHRSVSWYQQTPGQGLQFLFEYFSETQRNKGNFPGRFSGRQFSNSRSEMNVSTLELGDSALYLCASSLGQRSIYEQYFGPGTRLTVT.

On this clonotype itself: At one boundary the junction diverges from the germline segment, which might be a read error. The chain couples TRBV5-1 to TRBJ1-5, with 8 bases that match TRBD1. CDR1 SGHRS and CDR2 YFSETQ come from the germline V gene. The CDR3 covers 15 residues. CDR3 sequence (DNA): TGCGCCATCAGCCCGGGGACAGGAGCGGGTCAGCCCCAGCATTTT. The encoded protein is CAISPGTGAGQPQHF.

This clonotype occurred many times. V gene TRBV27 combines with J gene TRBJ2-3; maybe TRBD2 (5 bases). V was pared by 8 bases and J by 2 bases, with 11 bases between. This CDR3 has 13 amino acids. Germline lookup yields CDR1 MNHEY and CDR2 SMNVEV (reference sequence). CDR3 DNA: TGTGCCAGCTTGGCTAGCTTCACAGATACGCAGTATTTT. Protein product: CASLASFTDTQYF.

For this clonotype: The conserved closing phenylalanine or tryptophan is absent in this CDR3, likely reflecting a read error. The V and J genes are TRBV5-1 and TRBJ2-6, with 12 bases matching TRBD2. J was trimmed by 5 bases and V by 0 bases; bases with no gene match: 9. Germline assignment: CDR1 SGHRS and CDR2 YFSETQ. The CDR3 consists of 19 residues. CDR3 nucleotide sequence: TGCGCCAGCAGCTTGGGGTGGACTAGCGGGGTCAGGTGGGCCAACGTCCTGACTCTC. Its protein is CASSLGWTSGVRWANVLTL.

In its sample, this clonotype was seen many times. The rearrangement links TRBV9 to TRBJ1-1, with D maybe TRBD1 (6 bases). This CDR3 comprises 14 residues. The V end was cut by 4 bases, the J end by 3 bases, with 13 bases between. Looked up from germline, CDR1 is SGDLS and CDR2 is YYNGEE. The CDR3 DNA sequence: TGTGCCAGCAGCCTACAGGGTCTGGACACTGAAGCTTTCTTT. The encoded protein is CASSLQGLDTEAFF.

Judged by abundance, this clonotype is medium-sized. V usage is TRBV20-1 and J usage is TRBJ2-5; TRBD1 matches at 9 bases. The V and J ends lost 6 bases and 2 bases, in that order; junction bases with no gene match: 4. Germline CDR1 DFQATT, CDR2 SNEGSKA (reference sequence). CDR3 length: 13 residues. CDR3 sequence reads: CSATDRGQETQYF. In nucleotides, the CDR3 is TGCAGTGCCACGGACAGGGGACAAGAGACCCAGTACTTC.

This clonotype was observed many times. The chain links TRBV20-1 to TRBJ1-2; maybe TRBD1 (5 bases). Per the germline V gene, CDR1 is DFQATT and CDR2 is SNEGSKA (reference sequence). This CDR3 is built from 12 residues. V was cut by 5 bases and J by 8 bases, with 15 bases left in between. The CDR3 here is CSADRQNLGYTF. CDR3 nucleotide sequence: TGCAGTGCTGACCGACAGAACTTAGGCTACACCTTC.

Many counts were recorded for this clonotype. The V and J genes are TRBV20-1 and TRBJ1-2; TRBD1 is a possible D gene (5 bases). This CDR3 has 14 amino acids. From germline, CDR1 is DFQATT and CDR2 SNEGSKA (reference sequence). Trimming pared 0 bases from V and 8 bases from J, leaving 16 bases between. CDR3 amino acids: CSARDGRDLRGYTF. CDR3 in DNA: TGCAGTGCTAGAGATGGGCGGGACCTGAGGGGCTACACCTTC.